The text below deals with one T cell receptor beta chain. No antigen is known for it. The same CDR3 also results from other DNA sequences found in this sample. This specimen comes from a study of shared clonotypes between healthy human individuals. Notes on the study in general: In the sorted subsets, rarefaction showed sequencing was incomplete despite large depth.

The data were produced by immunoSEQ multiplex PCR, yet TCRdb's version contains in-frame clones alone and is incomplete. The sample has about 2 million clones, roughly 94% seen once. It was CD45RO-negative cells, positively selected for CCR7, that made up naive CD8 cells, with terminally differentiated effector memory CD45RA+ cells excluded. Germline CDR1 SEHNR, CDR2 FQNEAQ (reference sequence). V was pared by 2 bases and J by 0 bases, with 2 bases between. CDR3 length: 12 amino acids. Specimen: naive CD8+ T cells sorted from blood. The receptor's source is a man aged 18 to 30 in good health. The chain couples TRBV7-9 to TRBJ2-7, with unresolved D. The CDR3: CASSLISYEQYF. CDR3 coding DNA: TGTGCCAGCAGCTTAATCTCCTACGAGCAGTACTTC.